One and the same sample provided the 3 T cell receptor beta chains below, sequenced in a study of blood T cell repertoires in COVID-19. Repertoires were generated with immunoSEQ multiplex PCR, while TCRdb's copy carries only in-frame clones and drops some. The table lists 100,000 to 150,000 clones, roughly 88% of them singletons. The sample comprised peripheral blood. These receptor sequences come from a human donor in a cohort sampled during active COVID-19.

The chain employs TRBV12-3 or TRBV12-4 and TRBJ2-3; maybe TRBD2 (7 bases). The V and J ends lost 7 bases and 2 bases respectively, with 10 bases between them. The CDR3 has 13 residues. This CDR3 is CASMGGPTDTQYF. The CDR3 region has the DNA TGTGCCAGCATGGGGGGGCCCACAGATACGCAGTATTTT.

The chain couples TRBV9 to TRBJ2-1, with 12 positions matching TRBD2. Germline lookup yields CDR1 SGDLS and CDR2 YYNGEE. The V segment lost 3 bases and the J segment 4 bases; nucleotides outside the gene matches: 11. The CDR3 runs to 18 residues. CDR3 DNA sequence: TGTGCCAGCAGCGAGACACAGCGGACTAGCGGGGTATACAATGAGCAGTTCTTC. Translated: CASSETQRTSGVYNEQFF.

This sequence joins TRBV5-6 and TRBJ2-6; a possible D gene is TRBD1 (5 bases). Germline V lookup: CDR1 SGHDT, CDR2 YYEEEE. With 0 bases removed from V and 0 bases from J, the gap between germline ends came to 7 bases. This CDR3 region has 16 residues. The DNA of the CDR3 is TGTGCCAGCAGCTTGGAGGGGTACTCTGGGGCCAACGTCCTGACTTTC. Translating gives CASSLEGYSGANVLTF.